This T cell receptor (beta chain) was captured by sequencing in a study of cytotoxic CD8 clonotypes in ibrutinib-treated CLL. General study points: Timing of sampling differed between sustained-remission and progressing patients. Clonality went up at the time of ibrutinib response, stayed stable in sustained remission, and later dropped back toward its baseline level at progression. T-cell clonality at baseline went above that of age-matched healthy donors and rose and fell with circulating CD8+ T-cell counts.

CDR1 and CDR2 (germline): SGHKS, YYEKEE (reference sequence). The germline V and J ends were trimmed by 0 bases and 1 base, with 6 bases remaining between them. The CDR3 covers 14 residues. Profiled with immunoSEQ multiplex PCR; TCRdb holds only in-frame clones, not every one. This table holds 150,000 to 200,000 clones, 81% found once. This clone was seen just once. Its target is unknown. This TCR came from a human donor with chronic lymphocytic leukemia. Sequenced here: PBMCs, sampled after 12 months of ibrutinib treatment. The chain recombines TRBV5-5 with TRBJ2-3; no reliable D call. The CDR3 nucleotides are TGTGCCAGCAGCTTGGACAGCCGCACAGATACGCAGTATTTT. This translates into CASSLDSRTDTQYF.